This T cell receptor beta chain is from a study of cytomegalovirus exposure and HLA in healthy donors. Findings and limits, study-wide: Common viral pathogens seemed to be connected with several of the most significant clusters, according to a later analysis.

PCR amplification relied on 60 Vbeta primers (plus 13 Jbeta primers). Sequencing used immunoSEQ multiplex PCR; TCRdb keeps in-frame clones, though not all of them. The top ten clones hold around 4.5% of a sample with roughly 100,000 clones, approximately 77% of them seen once. CDR1 SGHRS and CDR2 YFSETQ come from the germline V gene. V trimming: 0 bases; J trimming: 3 bases; junction bases outside the gene matches: 3. The CDR3 has 15 amino acids. Comment on this clone: Its specificity is unknown.

Donors likely had unrecorded immune exposures despite being nominally healthy when sampled. This chain uses TRBV5-1 with TRBJ2-1, with 7 bases matching TRBD1. The TCR was taken from a woman between 35 and 50 years old in good health and CMV-seronegative. The sequencing sample was made of PBMCs. In nucleotides, the CDR3 is TGCGCCAGCAGCTTGGGGGGGACAGACTACAATGAGCAGTTCTTC. Protein sequence: CASSLGGTDYNEQFF. Complete variable domain (other parts from reference TRBV5-1 and TRBJ2-1): KAGVTQTPRYLIKTRGQQVTLSCSPISGHRSVSWYQQTPGQGLQFLFEYFSETQRNKGNFPGRFSGRQFSNSRSEMNVSTLELGDSALYLCASSLGGTDYNEQFFGPGTRLTVL.